The 20 T cell receptor beta chains given below trace back to one sample, sequenced in a study of T cell responses to AZD1222 COVID-19 vaccine. Profiled with immunoSEQ multiplex PCR; TCRdb holds only in-frame clones, not every one. The table has 150,000 or so clones, roughly 91% seen once. The specimen was peripheral blood, collected 28 days after the second AZD1222 dose. Receptors originate from an adult who received the AZD1222 COVID-19 vaccine.

V usage is TRBV12-3 or TRBV12-4 and J usage is TRBJ1-6, with unresolved D. With 5 bases removed from V and 11 bases from J, the gap between germline ends came to 10 bases. The CDR3 is 12 residues long. This CDR3 is CASSAQMAPLHF. The CDR3 DNA follows: TGTGCCAGCAGTGCCCAAATGGCACCCCTCCACTTT.

This rearrangement joins TRBV3-1 (or the pseudogene TRBV3-2) to TRBJ2-3, with D possibly matching TRBD1 (5 bases). V was clipped by 8 bases and J by 2 bases, with 11 bases between them. Germline-derived CDR1 and CDR2 are LGHDT and YNNKEL (reference sequence). CDR3 length: 13 amino acids. CDR3 region: CASRDRTTDTQYF. The CDR3, as DNA: TGTGCCAGCCGAGACAGAACCACAGATACGCAGTATTTT.

This chain links TRBV10-1 with TRBJ1-1; no firm D call. The CDR3 sequence is 14 residues long. Germline V CDR1 and CDR2: WNHNN, SYGVQD (reference sequence). The V gene lost 2 bases and the J gene lost 8 bases, with 15 bases spanning the gap. The CDR3 region is CASSEIHPHREAFF. CDR3 bases: TGCGCCAGCAGTGAGATACACCCCCATAGAGAAGCTTTCTTT.

This clone came up once. The chain employs TRBV9 and TRBJ2-7; tentatively, D is TRBD2 (5 bases). The CDR3 length is 14 residues. The V end lost 2 bases, the J end lost 1 base, and 10 bases lay between the germline ends. Germline V gene lookup returns CDR1 SGDLS and CDR2 YYNGEE. The CDR3 loop reads CASSVGVLSYEQYF. CDR3 bases: TGTGCCAGCAGCGTCGGGGTCTTATCCTACGAGCAGTACTTC.

The gene calls are TRBV5-4 and TRBJ2-3; 10 bases align to TRBD2. This CDR3 region has 14 residues. CDR1 and CDR2 from the germline V gene are SGHNT and YYREEE (reference sequence). V lost 5 bases to trimming and J lost 5 bases; unmatched junction nucleotides: 5. This CDR3 is CASSTKREGDTQYF. CDR3 coding DNA: TGTGCCAGCAGTACAAAGCGGGAGGGAGATACGCAGTATTTT.

V is TRBV6-2 or TRBV6-3 and J is TRBJ1-2, with unresolved D. Germline CDR1 reads MNHEY; CDR2 reads SVGEGT. The CDR3 loop spans 13 amino acids. Trimming cost V 0 bases and J 4 bases, with 6 bases left between them. CDR3 nucleotides: TGTGCCAGCAGTTACTCGAGAACCTATGGCTACACCTTC. Its protein is CASSYSRTYGYTF.

V and J are TRBV21-1 and TRBJ1-6. TRBV21-1 is labeled a pseudogene. There are 16 residues in the CDR3. CDR3 residues: CASTLRGGAQSSPLHF. The CDR3 nucleotides read TGTGCCAGCACCTTAAGAGGGGGGGCGCAGAGTTCACCCCTCCACTTT.

The DNA of the CDR3 is TGTGCCAGCAGCTTAGATCCCCCACAGACGAGTAATTCACCCCTCCACTTT. Translation gives CASSLDPPQTSNSPLHF. This chain uses TRBV7-6 with TRBJ1-6; no definite D call. The length of the CDR3 is 17 residues. V lost 1 base and J 6 bases, leaving 16 bases between the germline ends. In germline, CDR1 is SGHVS, CDR2 FNYEAQ.

The rearrangement uses TRBV7-3 and TRBJ2-1; D is perhaps TRBD1 (6 bases). V shed 5 bases and J shed 9 bases, with 20 bases lying between them. CDR1 and CDR2 (germline): SGHTA, FQGTGA. The CDR3 is 15 residues long. The CDR3 sequence: CASSPSRVVGGEQFF. DNA for the CDR3: TGTGCCAGCAGCCCCTCCAGGGTCGTAGGGGGTGAGCAGTTCTTC.

The J gene is TRBJ1-6, the V gene TRBV10-3; 8 bases are a match to TRBD1. The CDR3 consists of 14 residues. Trimming removed 10 bases from V and 8 bases from J; junction bases left unmatched: 10. The germline V gene has CDR1 ENHRY and CDR2 SYGVKD. The CDR3 bases are TGTGCCACCGGGATCGGGACAGGCTATTCACCCCTCCACTTT. Translation gives CATGIGTGYSPLHF.

This chain joins TRBV19 and TRBJ1-2; D unclear. Germline CDR1 is LNHDA and CDR2 is SQIVND (reference sequence). Trimming removed 1 base at V and 7 bases at J, with 13 bases between. This CDR3 is built from 14 residues. The CDR3 nucleotides are TGTGCCAGTAGTATAGTTGGCAGGACGAGTGGCTACACCTTC. Protein product: CASSIVGRTSGYTF.

The CDR3 region has the DNA TGCGCCAGCAGATCCCAAGACACTGAAGCTTTCTTT. Protein: CASRSQDTEAFF. The chain joins TRBV5-1 to TRBJ1-1; D gene ambiguous. CDR1 and CDR2 from the germline V gene are SGHRS and YFSETQ. The V and J ends lost 5 bases and 3 bases respectively, with 8 bases between them. This CDR3 has 12 residues.

The chain links TRBV29-1 to TRBJ2-1; D is unresolved. The CDR3 has 11 amino acids. V lost 2 bases and J 6 bases, leaving 5 bases between the germline ends. Germline CDR1 reads SQVTM; CDR2 reads ANQGSEA. CDR3 DNA: TGCAGCGTTGAAAATCCCAATGAGCAGTTCTTC. It codes for CSVENPNEQFF.

This clone was counted between two and nine times. The chain has TRBV15 and TRBJ2-6; 8 nucleotides align to TRBD1. The CDR3 length is 18 residues. V lost 5 bases, J lost 0 bases, and 9 bases stayed unmatched. Germline V gene sequence: CDR1 LNHNV, CDR2 YYDKDF (reference sequence). The CDR3 is CATSGRDRSDSGANVLTF. The CDR3 coding sequence is TGTGCCACCAGCGGAAGGGACAGGTCAGACTCTGGGGCCAACGTCCTGACTTTC.

This clone was seen once. This sequence joins TRBV29-1 and TRBJ1-1; D is undetermined. This CDR3 is built from 13 residues. CDR1 SQVTM and CDR2 ANQGSEA come from the germline V gene. Trimming took off 2 bases at V and 0 bases at J, with 7 bases between the two ends. CDR3 protein: CSVENTMNTEAFF. Here the CDR3 DNA reads TGCAGCGTTGAAAACACGATGAACACTGAAGCTTTCTTT.

The chain carries TRBV12-5 and TRBJ2-3; 9 bases are shared with TRBD1. CDR3 length: 15 amino acids. V trimming: 5 bases; J trimming: 4 bases; junction bases outside the gene matches: 7. Germline V gene lookup returns CDR1 LGHNT and CDR2 FRNRAP. The CDR3 region has the DNA TGTGCTAGTGGTCCCCGACAGGGGGACCCAGATACGCAGTATTTT. As protein: CASGPRQGDPDTQYF.

V and J are TRBV27 and TRBJ1-5; 8 bases are a match to TRBD1. CDR3 length: 15 amino acids. V was pared by 3 bases and J by 1 base, with 2 bases of the junction left unmatched. Looked up from germline, CDR1 is MNHEY and CDR2 is SMNVEV (reference sequence). The CDR3: CASSLDRASNQPQHF. The CDR3, as DNA: TGTGCCAGCAGTTTGGACAGGGCGAGCAATCAGCCCCAGCATTTT.

The chain is built from TRBV7-3 and TRBJ2-7, with 9 positions matching TRBD2. With 2 bases clipped from V and 3 bases from J, the junction kept 23 bases outside the gene matches. CDR3 length equals 21 residues. Germline V gene lookup returns CDR1 SGHTA and CDR2 FQGTGA. The CDR3 nucleotides are TGTGCCAGCAGCTTAGCATGGGACAGTCGGTCGGGCGGGAGGGAAAGCTACGAGCAGTACTTC. Amino acids: CASSLAWDSRSGGRESYEQYF.

This clone has just one count. V gene TRBV5-1 combines with J gene TRBJ2-2, with 11 bases aligning to TRBD1. V was pared by 5 bases and J by 5 bases, with 8 bases of the junction left unmatched. Germline CDR1 reads SGHRS; CDR2 reads YFSETQ. The CDR3 contains 16 residues. The CDR3 spells CASSSPGTGGTGELFF. For the CDR3, the DNA is TGCGCCAGCAGTTCCCCGGGGACAGGGGGGACCGGGGAGCTGTTTTTT.

This chain uses TRBV28 with TRBJ2-1; D may be TRBD2 (6 bases). This CDR3 comprises 14 residues. In germline, CDR1 is MDHEN, CDR2 SYDVKM. V lost 3 bases and J lost 10, with 16 bases in between. CDR3 sequence (DNA): TGTGCCAGCAGTTTTCCGGGACTGGGAAGAGAGCAGTTCTTC. It is translated as CASSFPGLGREQFF.